These 6 T cell receptor beta chains share one sample of origin, sequenced in a study of blood T cell repertoires in COVID-19. The table came from immunoSEQ multiplex PCR; TCRdb's copy has only in-frame clones and leaves some out. The data contain hundreds of thousands of clones, 80% to 90% of them singletons. Specimen: PBMCs or T cells enriched from blood (not recorded which). Every receptor here comes from a woman aged 18-29 years who had recovered from COVID-19.

This clone was picked up a small number of times. V usage is TRBV18 and J usage is TRBJ1-4; D call uncertain. Looked up from germline, CDR1 is KGHSH and CDR2 is LQKENI. The V end lost 4 bases, the J end lost 0 bases, and 6 bases lay between the germline ends. This CDR3 has 14 amino acids. CDR3 amino acids: CASSRRATNEKLFF. DNA of the CDR3: TGTGCCAGCTCACGACGGGCAACTAATGAAAAACTGTTTTTT.

The V and J genes are TRBV24-1 and TRBJ1-2; D not certain. Trimming cost V 1 base and J 1 base, with 6 bases left between them. Germline V CDR1 and CDR2: KGHDR, SFDVKD. The CDR3 has 14 residues. CDR3 sequence (DNA): TGTGCCACCAGTGATTTCCCCCTTAACTATGGCTACACCTTC. Translated, it gives CATSDFPLNYGYTF.

The V call is TRBV3-1 (or the pseudogene TRBV3-2), the J call TRBJ2-3, with TRBD2 matching 13 bases. This CDR3 contains 15 residues. Germline values: CDR1 LGHDT, CDR2 YNNKEL (reference sequence). The V segment lost 4 bases and the J segment 8 bases; nucleotides outside the gene matches: 6. The CDR3 bases are TGTGCCAGCAGCCTCGGGACTAGCGGGACGGGTACGCAGTATTTT. This encodes CASSLGTSGTGTQYF.

This clone was observed a single time. This chain links TRBV4-3 with TRBJ2-3, with TRBD2 matching 9 bases. This CDR3 is 16 amino acids long. The germline V gene has CDR1 LGHNA and CDR2 YSLEER. J gave up 5 bases and V 6 bases, and 12 bases lay outside the gene matches. Here the CDR3 reads CASRARGGGAIDTQYF. CDR3 DNA sequence: TGCGCCAGCAGGGCCCGTGGCGGGGGGGCTATAGATACGCAGTATTTT.

The chain employs TRBV7-9 and TRBJ1-5; tentative D call: TRBD1 (6 bases). Trimming left V 4 bases short and J 3 bases short, with 10 bases between. CDR1 is SEHNR, CDR2 FQNEAQ, per germline (reference sequence). This CDR3 is 14 amino acids long. In DNA form, the CDR3 reads TGTGCCAGCAGCTCGGGACAACTCAATCAGCCCCAGCATTTT. This gives the protein CASSSGQLNQPQHF.

The V call is TRBV4-3, the J call TRBJ1-4; D gene unclear. The CDR3 runs 13 residues. Germline-derived CDR1 and CDR2 are LGHNA and YSLEER. Trimming took off 0 bases at V and 7 bases at J, with 6 bases between the two ends. Here the CDR3 DNA reads TGCGCCAGCAGCCAAGACTGGGCTGAAAAACTGTTTTTT. Translating gives CASSQDWAEKLFF.